Here is one T cell receptor (beta chain) with its context. The CDR3 loop spans 14 amino acids. Trimming shortened V by 5 bases and J by 4 bases, and 14 bases separated the two germline ends. Germline V gene data show CDR1 as MDHEN and CDR2 as SYDVKM. The data are from a study of blood T cell repertoires in COVID-19. Turning to the study itself: The United States, Italy and Spain were the sources of the acute and convalescent COVID-19 samples. PBMCs, B-cell-depleted T cells, or T cells provided the cDNA or gDNA that made up the material.

Here immunoSEQ multiplex PCR was the method, and the copy in TCRdb shows in-frame clones only, minus some. The table lists approximately 70,000 clones, approximately 85% of them singletons. The chain carries TRBV28 and TRBJ2-5; tentative D call: TRBD1 (5 bases). The specimen sequenced was peripheral blood. The sequence came from a human donor in a cohort sampled during active COVID-19. CDR3 DNA: TGTGCCAGCAGTCAGGGCGGAGATTCAGAGACCCAGTACTTC. Its translation is CASSQGGDSETQYF.